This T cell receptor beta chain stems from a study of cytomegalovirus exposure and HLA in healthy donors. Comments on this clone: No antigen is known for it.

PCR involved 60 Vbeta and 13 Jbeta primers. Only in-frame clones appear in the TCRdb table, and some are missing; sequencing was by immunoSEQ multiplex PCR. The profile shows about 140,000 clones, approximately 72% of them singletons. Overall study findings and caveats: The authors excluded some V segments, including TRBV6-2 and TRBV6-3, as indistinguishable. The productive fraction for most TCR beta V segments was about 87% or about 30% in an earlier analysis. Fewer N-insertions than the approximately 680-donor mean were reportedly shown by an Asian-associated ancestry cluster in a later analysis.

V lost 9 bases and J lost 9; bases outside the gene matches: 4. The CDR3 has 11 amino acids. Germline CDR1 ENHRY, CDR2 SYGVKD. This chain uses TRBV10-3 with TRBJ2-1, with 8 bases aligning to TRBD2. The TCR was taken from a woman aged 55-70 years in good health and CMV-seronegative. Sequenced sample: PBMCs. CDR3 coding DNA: TGTGCCATTCAAAGCGGGGGTGAGCAGTTCTTC. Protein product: CAIQSGGEQFF.